Included here is one T cell receptor (beta chain) sequence, with context. Measured with immunoSEQ multiplex PCR; TCRdb has only the in-frame clones, and not every one. The sample has about 58,000 clones; 83% are singletons. The V gene's germline CDR1 is DFQATT and CDR2 SNEGSKA (reference sequence). CDR3 size: 13 residues. Between the trimmed V and J ends, which lost 3 bases and 6 bases, there was a span of 13 bases. This entry belongs to a study of blood T cell repertoires in COVID-19. What was sequenced was peripheral blood. V is TRBV20-1 and J is TRBJ2-3; D possibly corresponds to TRBD1 (6 bases). The receptor comes from a man aged 50 to 59 with COVID-19, enrolled during active disease. As DNA, the CDR3 is TGCAGTGCTAGTATGGGGGCTTGGGATACGCAGTATTTT. As protein: CSASMGAWDTQYF.